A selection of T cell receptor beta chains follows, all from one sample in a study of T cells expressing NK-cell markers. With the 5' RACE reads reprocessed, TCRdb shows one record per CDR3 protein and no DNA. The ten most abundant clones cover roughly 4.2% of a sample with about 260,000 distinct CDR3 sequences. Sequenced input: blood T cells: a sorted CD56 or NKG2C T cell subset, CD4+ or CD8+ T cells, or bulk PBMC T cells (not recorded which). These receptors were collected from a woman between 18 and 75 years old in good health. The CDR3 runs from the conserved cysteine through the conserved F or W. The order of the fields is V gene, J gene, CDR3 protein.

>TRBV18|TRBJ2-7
CASSPPGTSYEQYF
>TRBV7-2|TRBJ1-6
CASSFTGGNSPLHF
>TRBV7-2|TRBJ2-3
CASSPDRARTDTQYF
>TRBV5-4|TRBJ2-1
CASRLAGDNYNEQFF
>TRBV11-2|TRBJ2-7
CASSLVSHYEQYF
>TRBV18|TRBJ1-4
CASSRSGNEKLFF
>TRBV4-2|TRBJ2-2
CASSQDPQTGEGAGELFF
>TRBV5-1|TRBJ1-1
CASSKGQLFEAFF
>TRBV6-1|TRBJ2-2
CASYEMVSGELFF
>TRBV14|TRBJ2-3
CASSQVLPSQTDTQYF
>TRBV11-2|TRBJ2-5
CASSGVQETQYF
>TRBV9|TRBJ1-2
CASSVKPDGGIYGYTF
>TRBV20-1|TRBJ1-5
CSARDGQPQHF
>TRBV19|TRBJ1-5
CASSIPWSVRSNQPQHF
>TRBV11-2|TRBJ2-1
CASSLTSRLAGGHNEQFF
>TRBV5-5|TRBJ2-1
CASSLIVGEQFF
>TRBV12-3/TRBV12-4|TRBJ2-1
CASTLGQGASPYNEQFF
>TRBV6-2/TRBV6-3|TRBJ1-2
CASTDAAVYGYTF
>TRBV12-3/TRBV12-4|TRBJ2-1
CASSLGAEEFF
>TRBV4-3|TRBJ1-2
CASSQGTGADGYTF
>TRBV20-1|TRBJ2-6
CSARVRGSSGANVLTF
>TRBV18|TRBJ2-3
CASSPTPSGTDTQYF
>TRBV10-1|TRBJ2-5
CASSESGTSGVETQYF
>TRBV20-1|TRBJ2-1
CSARDLSRTSTRNEQFF
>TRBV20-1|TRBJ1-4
CSARQGGTNEKLFF
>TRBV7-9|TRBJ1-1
CASRLQGTGTEAFF
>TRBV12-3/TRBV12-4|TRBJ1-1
CASSYLRGGSTEAFF
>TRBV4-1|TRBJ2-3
CASSLWGGGSTDTQYF
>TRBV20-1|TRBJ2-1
CSARGQGSPYNEQFF
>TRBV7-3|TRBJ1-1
CASSLRGGRSTEAFF
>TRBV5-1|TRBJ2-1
CASSTPSGGTEQFF
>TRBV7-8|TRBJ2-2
CASRLTGPGELFF
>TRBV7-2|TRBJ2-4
CASSLDGSGRANIQYF
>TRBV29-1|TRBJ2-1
CSAGGLSSYNEQFF
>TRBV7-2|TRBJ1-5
CASSLVGTRGNQPQHF
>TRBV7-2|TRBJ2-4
CASSLVSGAMDIQYF
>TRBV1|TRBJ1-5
CTYGRYNQPQHF
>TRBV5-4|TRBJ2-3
CASSLGPSGGDTQYF
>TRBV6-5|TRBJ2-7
CASSYSGTLGRYEQYF
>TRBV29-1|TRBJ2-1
CSAGPLAGIDNEQFF
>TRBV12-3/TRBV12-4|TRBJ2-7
CASRMEGYEQYF
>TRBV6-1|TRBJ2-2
CASSGTGQYTGELFF
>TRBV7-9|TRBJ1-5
CASSSGSGARPPQHF
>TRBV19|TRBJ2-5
CASSTTGGGETQYF
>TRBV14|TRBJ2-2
CASSQEGELAGDTGELFF
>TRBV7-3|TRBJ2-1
CASSLARDSYNEQFF
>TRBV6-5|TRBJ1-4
CASSWDRGGSEKLFF
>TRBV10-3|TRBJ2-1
CAIGGGNEQFF
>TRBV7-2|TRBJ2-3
CASSLSSRSTDTQYF
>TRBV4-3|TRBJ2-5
CASSQDARIWETQYF
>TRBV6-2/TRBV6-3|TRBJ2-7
CALRLGDFFYEQYF
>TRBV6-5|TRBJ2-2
CASRKDTGELFF
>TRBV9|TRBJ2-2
CASSVQGAGELFF
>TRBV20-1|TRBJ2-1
CSARAGESYNEQFF
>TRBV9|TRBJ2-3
CASTPLGSGDTQYF